This TCR beta chain appears in the sequencing data of a study of beta chain features in type 1 diabetes. The investigators reverse transcribed all of the isolated RNA, so they sequenced expressed TCRB transcripts. Data came from immunoSEQ multiplex PCR; TCRdb stores just in-frame clones and leaves some out. This table holds about 370,000 clones, around a tenth found once. Study-wide findings and caveats: In comparison with healthy donors, patients had naive, central memory and Treg TCRB repertoires that appeared more similar. People with Type 1 diabetes carried modestly yet significantly shorter TCRB CDR3s in all four CD4+ subsets.

Points on this clone: As yet, its antigen is unknown.

This CDR3 contains 17 residues. CDR1 and CDR2 from the germline V gene are LNHNV and YYDKDF (reference sequence). Trimming removed 0 bases from V and 1 base from J; junction bases left unmatched: 2. V gene TRBV15 combines with J gene TRBJ1-5; 11 bases are a match to TRBD1. Sequenced: central memory CD4+ T cells from blood. The receptor was derived from a man in his thirties or forties with type 1 diabetes. The CDR3 reads CATSREGQGVSNQPQHF. The CDR3 DNA follows: TGTGCCACCAGCAGAGAGGGACAGGGGGTGAGCAATCAGCCCCAGCATTTT.